The 14 T cell receptor beta chains below all came from one sample that was sequenced in a study of monozygotic twins with inflammatory bowel disease. TCRdb re-called the 5' RACE reads; every CDR3 protein appears as one record, without DNA. The sample data list roughly 200,000 distinct CDR3 sequences. Sample: blood. These receptors all come from a human donor with ulcerative colitis or Crohn's disease, or a healthy co-twin of an affected twin (not recorded which).

This sequence joins TRBV5-1 and TRBJ2-5; TCRdb calls TRBD2, which cannot be checked without DNA. The CDR3 is 22 residues long. Per the germline V gene, CDR1 is SGHRS and CDR2 is YFSETQ. CDR3 amino acids: CASSLDPGEGRMLERYQETQYF.

This rearrangement joins TRBV5-6 to TRBJ1-3. The germline gives CDR1 SGHDT, CDR2 YYEEEE. This CDR3 spans 15 amino acids. CDR3 sequence: CASSRRTYSGNTIYF. Full variable domain (remainder filled in from reference TRBV5-6 and TRBJ1-3): DAGVTQSPTHLIKTRGQQVTLRCSPKSGHDTVSWYQQALGQGPQFIFQYYEEEERQRGNFPDRFSGHQFPNYSSELNVNALLLGDSALYLCASSRRTYSGNTIYFGEGSWLTVV.

The chain combines TRBV5-1 with TRBJ2-1; absent DNA, TCRdb's TRBD1 call cannot be checked. Looked up from germline, CDR1 is SGHRS and CDR2 is YFSETQ. The CDR3 is 16 amino acids. CDR3 protein: CASSGLTGTGGNEQFF.

The chain has TRBV7-9 and TRBJ1-5. The CDR3 totals 15 residues. Germline CDR1 and CDR2: SEHNR and FQNEAQ (reference sequence). CDR3 loop: CASSLAAGSNQPQHF.

The chain links TRBV6-1 to TRBJ1-2. The CDR3 consists of 15 residues. The germline V gene has CDR1 MNHNS and CDR2 SASEGT. CDR3: CASSQPDGQRGGYTF.

V is TRBV24-1 and J is TRBJ2-5; as DNA is missing, the TRBD1 call by TCRdb cannot be tested. The CDR3 extends over 15 amino acids. Germline CDR1 reads KGHDR; CDR2 reads SFDVKD. CDR3 residues: CATSENGQGQETQYF.

The chain uses TRBV12-3 or TRBV12-4 and TRBJ2-7; TCRdb selects TRBD1, and the lack of DNA leaves this call unchecked. The CDR3 loop spans 14 amino acids. The CDR3 protein is CASSLGQTLYEQYF.

J is TRBJ1-2 and V is TRBV12-3 or TRBV12-4; the D gene TCRdb calls, TRBD1, cannot be checked with no DNA. The CDR3 sequence is 13 residues long. CDR3 sequence reads: CASSFDSLVGYTF.

This chain links TRBV20-1 with TRBJ1-4. The V gene's germline CDR1 is DFQATT and CDR2 SNEGSKA (reference sequence). The CDR3 extends over 15 amino acids. This CDR3 reads CSSSKRQGTNEKLFF.

The V gene is TRBV7-8, the J gene TRBJ1-2; TCRdb lists TRBD1, though no DNA is available to test this call. The CDR3 spans 15 residues. Germline CDR1 is SGHVS and CDR2 is FQNEAQ. CDR3 loop: CASSFSGQGREGYTF.

The chain is built from TRBV5-1 and TRBJ2-3; the TRBD2 assignment by TCRdb is unverifiable without DNA. CDR3 length: 15 residues. The germline V gene encodes CDR1 SGHRS and CDR2 YFSETQ. CDR3: CASNSGIQGADTQYF.

The chain joins TRBV7-9 to TRBJ1-1. The CDR3 has 13 amino acids. CDR1 is SEHNR, CDR2 FQNEAQ, per germline (reference sequence). CDR3 loop: CASSRIMNTEAFF.

V usage is TRBV12-3 or TRBV12-4 and J usage is TRBJ1-4; without DNA, the TCRdb call of TRBD1 cannot be checked. The CDR3 extends over 15 amino acids. Here the CDR3 reads CASSTPGTGVSKLFF.

This chain connects TRBV3-1 to TRBJ2-3. The germline V gene encodes CDR1 LGHDT and CDR2 YNNKEL (reference sequence). This CDR3 spans 15 amino acids. CDR3 residues: CASSQVPTGTDTQYF.